This is a list of T cell receptor beta chains from one sample in a study of metastatic and nonmetastatic thyroid tumors. TCRdb re-called the PCR reads via MiXCR. The table lists around 50,000 clones, just under 30% of them singletons. The sample was blood. The receptors stem from a female donor with papillary thyroid cancer or a benign thyroid nodule (not recorded which). Some clones in this sample may be carry-over from other donors' samples. Each CDR3 is given with its conserved first and last residue. A D gene is named only where the DNA matches it firmly. Clone size is shown for a subset of rows, as once, few, many or a class of expanded clone.

abundance	d_gene	j_gene	v_gene	CDR3aa	CDR3nt
few	-	TRBJ1-6	TRBV28	CASRTGDIGSPLHF	TGTGCCAGCCGAACGGGAGACATCGGGTCACCCCTCCACTTT
few	TRBD2	TRBJ2-1	TRBV20-1	CSARPVLAGGTYNEQFF	TGCAGTGCTAGACCCGTTTTAGCGGGGGGTACTTACAATGAGCAGTTCTTC
medium-sized	-	TRBJ1-2	TRBV27	CASSVSVTGGSYGYTF	TGTGCCAGCAGTGTCTCCGTGACAGGTGGGAGTTATGGCTACACCTTC
few	-	TRBJ1-2	TRBV30	CAWSVGAGDGYTF	TGTGCCTGGAGTGTGGGGGCGGGGGATGGCTACACCTTC
few	-	TRBJ2-1	TRBV10-3	CAISWQSSYNEQFF	TGTGCCATCTCTTGGCAAAGCTCCTACAATGAGCAGTTCTTC
-	-	TRBJ2-3	TRBV20-1	CSAGRRRSDTQYF	TGCAGTGCTGGTCGAAGGCGGTCGGATACGCAGTATTTT
-	-	TRBJ1-1	TRBV19	CASSLVRGTEAFF	TGTGCCAGTAGTTTGGTCCGCGGGACTGAAGCTTTCTTT
-	-	TRBJ1-3	TRBV5-1	CASRRGASSGNTIYF	TGCGCCAGCAGGAGAGGGGCGAGCTCTGGAAACACCATATATTTT
many	TRBD2	TRBJ2-2	TRBV7-8	CASSPSIWGGRVNTGELFF	TGTGCCAGCAGCCCATCGATTTGGGGCGGGAGGGTAAACACCGGGGAGCTGTTTTTT
-	TRBD1	TRBJ1-6	TRBV6-1	CASSPGTGTSPLHF	TGTGCCAGCAGTCCCGGGACAGGGACTTCACCCCTCCACTTT
-	-	TRBJ2-7	TRBV7-7	CASSLGSGPSYEQYF	TGTGCTAGCAGCTTAGGGTCCGGTCCTTCCTACGAGCAGTACTTC
few	-	TRBJ2-7	TRBV24-1	CATSDPPVNEQYF	TGTGCCACCAGTGACCCCCCCGTAAACGAGCAGTACTTC
many	TRBD2	TRBJ2-1	TRBV4-1	CASSQDLVLGRVGEQFF	TGCGCCAGCAGCCAAGATTTGGTTTTGGGGAGGGTGGGTGAGCAGTTCTTC
few	TRBD1	TRBJ1-1	TRBV28	CASSDGQGAEAFF	TGTGCCAGCAGCGACGGACAGGGGGCTGAAGCTTTCTTT
few	TRBD1	TRBJ1-2	TRBV2	CASSDGTGYGYTF	TGTGCCAGCAGTGACGGGACAGGCTATGGCTACACCTTC
few	TRBD1	TRBJ1-3	TRBV20-1	CSASQGGGGNTIYF	TGCAGTGCTAGTCAAGGGGGCGGTGGAAACACCATATATTTT
many	-	TRBJ2-5	TRBV12-3/TRBV12-4	CASSLKPGDQYF	TGTGCCAGCAGTTTAAAACCTGGGGACCAGTACTTC
-	-	TRBJ2-1	TRBV11-3	CASSLGWSSYNEQFF	TGTGCCAGCAGCTTAGGTTGGAGCTCCTACAATGAGCAGTTCTTC
once	TRBD2	TRBJ2-3	TRBV5-1	CASSQSAGVSTDTQYF	TGCGCCAGCAGCCAATCAGCGGGAGTCAGCACAGATACGCAGTATTTT
-	-	TRBJ1-5	TRBV28	CASTSQWGSNQTQHF	TGTGCCAGCACCTCTCAATGGGGAAGCAATCAGACCCAGCATTTT
few	TRBD2	TRBJ2-7	TRBV28	CASSSPTGRTYEQYF	TGTGCCAGCAGTTCCCCAACCGGGAGGACATACGAGCAGTACTTC
-	TRBD1	TRBJ2-5	TRBV27	CASSWDRGETQYF	TGTGCCAGCAGTTGGGACAGGGGAGAGACCCAGTACTTC
few	TRBD2	TRBJ2-1	TRBV6-1	CASSEEAGGINEQFF	TGTGCCAGCAGTGAAGAAGCGGGGGGGATCAATGAGCAGTTCTTC
-	TRBD2	TRBJ2-6	TRBV7-3	CASSLIGLGLANVLTF	TGTGCCAGCAGCTTAATTGGACTAGGCCTTGCCAACGTCCTGACTTTC
few	TRBD2	TRBJ2-3	TRBV20-1	CSARGHVARREAADTQYF	TGCAGTGCTAGAGGTCATGTCGCGCGGCGGGAGGCCGCAGATACGCAGTATTTT
few	TRBD2	TRBJ2-1	TRBV18	CASSSSIRTSRAYNEQFF	TGTGCCAGCTCATCGTCAATACGGACTAGCAGGGCCTACAATGAGCAGTTCTTC
-	TRBD2	TRBJ2-3	TRBV3-1	CASSQGLAGGGTDTQYF	TGTGCCAGCAGCCAAGGGCTAGCGGGAGGCGGGACAGATACGCAGTATTTT
few	TRBD2	TRBJ2-7	TRBV19	CASSMREAEQYF	TGTGCCAGTAGTATGCGGGAGGCCGAGCAGTACTTC
-	TRBD2	TRBJ2-1	TRBV7-2	CASSVAGGSYNEQFF	TGTGCCAGCAGCGTGGCGGGGGGATCCTACAATGAGCAGTTCTTC
-	TRBD2	TRBJ2-3	TRBV15	CATSRDVLAGAGTDTQYF	TGTGCCACCAGCAGAGACGTACTAGCGGGAGCTGGTACAGATACGCAGTATTTT
few	TRBD1	TRBJ1-6	TRBV6-1	CASSRQGANSPLHF	TGTGCCAGCAGTAGGCAGGGGGCAAATTCACCCCTCCACTTT
-	-	TRBJ2-2	TRBV9	CASGPRPPGSETGELFF	TGTGCCAGCGGCCCAAGACCGCCCGGGAGTGAGACCGGGGAGCTGTTTTTT
many	TRBD1	TRBJ2-4	TRBV4-2	CASSPVSAGTAKNIQYF	TGTGCCAGCAGCCCCGTGAGCGCCGGGACAGCAAAAAACATTCAGTACTTC
-	-	TRBJ1-3	TRBV4-2	CASSQDPGDSGNTIYF	TGTGCCAGCAGCCAAGATCCGGGAGACTCTGGAAACACCATATATTTT
many	-	TRBJ2-4	TRBV3-1	CASSRRPAKNIQYF	TGTGCCAGCAGCCGACGTCCGGCCAAAAACATTCAGTACTTC
few	-	TRBJ1-1	TRBV19	CASSTGLTTEAFF	TGTGCCAGTAGTACAGGGTTGACGACTGAAGCTTTCTTT
few	-	TRBJ2-7	TRBV27	CASSLNRGVREQYF	TGTGCCAGCAGTTTAAATCGGGGAGTAAGGGAGCAGTACTTC
many	TRBD2	TRBJ2-5	TRBV12-3/TRBV12-4	CASSPGLAGTQYF	TGTGCCAGCAGTCCTGGACTAGCGGGGACCCAGTACTTC
many	TRBD2	TRBJ2-7	TRBV3-1	CATSQLAGDDEQYF	TGTGCCACCTCTCAGCTAGCGGGAGATGACGAGCAGTACTTC
-	-	TRBJ2-3	TRBV25-1	CASSGRLITDTQYF	TGTGCCAGCAGTGGTCGGCTGATCACAGATACGCAGTATTTT
-	-	TRBJ2-5	TRBV12-3/TRBV12-4	CASSLDPTQETQYF	TGTGCCAGCAGTTTGGATCCTACACAAGAGACCCAGTACTTC
few	TRBD2	TRBJ2-1	TRBV12-3/TRBV12-4	CASSGPREYLSNEQFF	TGTGCCAGCAGTGGCCCGCGGGAGTACCTCTCCAATGAGCAGTTCTTC